These 10 T cell receptor beta chains came from one sample sequenced in a study of blood T cell repertoires in COVID-19. Some clones are missing from TCRdb's copy, which holds only in-frame ones; the method was immunoSEQ multiplex PCR. The sample has about 250,000 clones, around 86% seen once. Sequencing was carried out using peripheral blood. Every receptor here comes from a woman aged 60-75 years who had recovered from COVID-19.

In this sample, this clone turned up a few times. The chain employs TRBV29-1 and TRBJ2-2, with TRBD2 identical over 10 bases. V was pared by 6 bases and J by 5 bases, with 9 bases of the junction left unmatched. This CDR3 spans 15 amino acids. Per the germline V gene, CDR1 is SQVTM and CDR2 is ANQGSEA. The CDR3 DNA follows: TGCAGCGTCAAACGGACTAGCGGACTAACCGGGGAGCTGTTTTTT. Protein sequence: CSVKRTSGLTGELFF.

The chain recombines TRBV27 with TRBJ1-5, with D tentatively TRBD1 (5 bases). This CDR3 contains 16 residues. Trimming left V 4 bases short and J 7 bases short, with 20 bases between. Germline CDR1 MNHEY, CDR2 SMNVEV (reference sequence). The CDR3 DNA sequence: TGTGCCAGCAGTTCTATACTGGGCCTTGGGGCCCAGCCCCAGCATTTT. Translated, it gives CASSSILGLGAQPQHF.

V is TRBV29-1 and J is TRBJ1-2; the D gene is possibly TRBD1 (6 bases). This CDR3 has 12 amino acids. Germline CDR1 reads SQVTM; CDR2 reads ANQGSEA. V was pared by 7 bases and J by 3 bases, with 12 bases between. The CDR3 DNA reads TGCAGCGGATCGGGGGGCGACTATGGCTACACCTTC. This sequence encodes CSGSGGDYGYTF.

The chain combines TRBV18 with TRBJ2-7, with 7 bases lining up with TRBD2. V was pared by 1 base and J by 0 bases, with 6 bases of the junction left unmatched. The CDR3 consists of 16 residues. Germline lookup yields CDR1 KGHSH and CDR2 LQKENI. The chain's CDR3 is CASSPQVGLSSYEQYF. The CDR3 nucleotides are TGTGCCAGCTCACCACAGGTGGGACTAAGCTCCTACGAGCAGTACTTC.

The chain carries TRBV18 and TRBJ1-4; 10 bases are shared with TRBD1. The germline CDR1 and CDR2 sequences are KGHSH and LQKENI. Germline trimming cut 4 bases from V and 8 bases from J; bases unmatched to any gene: 7. This CDR3 comprises 15 residues. CDR3 amino acids: CASSREPDRGEKLFF. CDR3 nucleotide sequence: TGTGCCAGCTCACGAGAGCCGGACAGGGGGGAAAAACTGTTTTTT.

The chain carries TRBV27 and TRBJ2-7; D is ambiguous. CDR1 is MNHEY and CDR2 is SMNVEV in the germline V gene (reference sequence). Trimming took off 8 bases at V and 1 base at J, with 9 bases between the two ends. The CDR3 totals 12 residues. CDR3 loop: CASGTPSYEQYF. The CDR3, as DNA: TGTGCCAGCGGTACTCCATCCTACGAGCAGTACTTC.

This chain joins TRBV5-1 and TRBJ1-4, with 11 bases identical to TRBD1. CDR1 is SGHRS, CDR2 YFSETQ, per germline. J gave up 7 bases and V 5 bases, and 10 bases lay outside the gene matches. The CDR3 covers 16 residues. CDR3: CASSIQGQGAGEKLFF. Written as DNA, the CDR3 is TGCGCCAGCAGTATCCAAGGACAGGGGGCGGGTGAAAAACTGTTTTTT.

The chain couples TRBV18 to TRBJ1-5; tentative D call: TRBD1 (5 bases). Germline V lookup: CDR1 KGHSH, CDR2 LQKENI. The CDR3 extends over 15 amino acids. V lost 6 bases to trimming and J lost 0 bases, with 12 bases between them. CDR3 nucleotides: TGTGCCAGCTCTAATTTAGGGGATAGCAATCAGCCCCAGCATTTT. Amino acids: CASSNLGDSNQPQHF.

The chain recombines TRBV4-3 with TRBJ2-7, with TRBD1 matching 7 bases. The CDR3 spans 12 residues. V trimming: 4 bases; J trimming: 7 bases; junction bases outside the gene matches: 4. CDR1 and CDR2 from the germline V gene are LGHNA and YSLEER. The CDR3 DNA reads TGCGCCAGCAGCCCTACAGGGGAAGAGCAGTACTTC. Encoded protein: CASSPTGEEQYF.

The rearrangement uses TRBV5-4 and TRBJ1-6, with D unclear. Trimming stripped 0 bases from V and 4 bases from J, with 11 bases between. Germline CDR1 SGHNT, CDR2 YYREEE (reference sequence). The CDR3 totals 16 residues. Here the CDR3 DNA reads TGTGCCAGCAGCTTGGATAGGAGTAGGTATAATTCACCCCTCCACTTT. Its protein product is CASSLDRSRYNSPLHF.